This TCR beta chain was sequenced during a study of blood T cells in healthy people across ages (dated by TCRdb to the mid-2010s). Background on the whole study: In model experiments, template switching captured about one uniquely barcoded TCR beta cDNA molecule for every two T cells. The study measured age-related changes in TCR beta repertoire diversity using deep sequencing normalized with unique cDNA molecular identifiers. The donors were split into four age groups: young (average about 16 years), middle-aged (about 40), aged (approximately 60) and long-lived (roughly 80). To avoid experimental bias, donors of different ages were distributed randomly across sequencing lanes. The study analyzed two additional independent replicas of 1 million unique cDNA reads from the same blood draw for two donors, one aged 18 to 29 and one aged 80 or older.

The method was 5' RACE. Sequencing was carried out with an Illumina HiSeq 2500. A second roughly 6 to 12 cycle PCR used a sample-barcoded 5' primer and a J-beta primer mix. Each TCR beta cDNA molecule received a unique molecular identifier from a template-switch 5' adaptor carrying 12 random nucleotides. At least 2.5 million CDR3-containing paired-end reads were obtained from each sample. First-strand cDNA was synthesized from all RNA with the Mint cDNA synthesis kit, primed by a TRBC-specific oligonucleotide. All cDNA was treated with uracil-DNA glycosylase and then went through a first 18-cycle PCR with the universal primers M1SS and BC2_uni_R. Per the original workflow: Normalization of each sample was performed by random selection of 1 million high-quality reads, each carrying a distinct molecular identifier. Instead of being binned into consensus sequences, reads that shared molecular identifiers were thrown out. MiTCR, run with a Q25 quality threshold and the strictest error-elimination algorithm, handled CDR3 identification, clonotype clustering and error correction. A nonparametric unseen species model with Euler transformation was used to estimate a lower bound on total TCR beta diversity. TCRdb trimmed the raw reads at Q25, called clones with MiXCR and kept productive beta chains. Rows are unified per CDR3 protein, each entry keeping the most common DNA and genes. TCRdb, rather than the study authors, made the V and J calls. The sample has nearly 1 million distinct CDR3 sequences on record, roughly 50% of them singletons. The top ten clones comprise about a fifth of the sample.

Systemically healthy Caucasian individuals from Russia, over 30 in total and aged roughly 6 to 100 years, were included as donors. Each donor gave about 10 milliliters of peripheral blood, drawn into EDTA-treated Vacutainer tubes. Ficoll-Paque density-gradient centrifugation was used to isolate PBMCs, with at least 6.5 million obtained per sample. Total RNA was extracted from PBMCs with Trizol reagent, with at least 6 micrograms obtained per sample. Naive CD45RAhigh/CD27high T cell percentages were measured by flow cytometry on a PBMC aliquot from every donor. On this clonotype itself: It has no known antigen specificity. The sample holds no much larger clone one base away, and base qualities are not on file.

The study at large found these results: Total diversity estimates from one million sequenced T cells were considered lower bounds and underestimates. Conclusive comparison of naive and antigen-experienced compartments was prevented by the profiling of bulk unsorted PBMCs. As age increased, observed TCR beta diversity per million T cells dropped in a roughly linear way, and a significant reduction was already evident by age 40. Compared with the aged group, more naive CD4+ T cells, fewer expanded clones and increased TCR diversity were shown by the long-lived group, suggesting age selection. The CMV infection status of donors was not known, potentially confounding age-related changes in expanded clonotypes. There was a strong correlation between observed TCR beta diversity and the percentage of naive T cells measured by flow cytometry.

This receptor was taken from an older woman in good health. Sequenced sample: blood.

The sequenced DNA: TGTGCCAGCAGCCCGACCGACAGGGTTAATTCACCCCTCCACTTT. It codes for CASSPTDRVNSPLHF. The rearranged segments are TRBV28 and TRBJ1-6; 7 junctional bases match TRBD1. The CDR3 contains 15 residues, cysteine and phenylalanine counted. Of the read, only the CDR3 DNA is kept; its 45 bases are in frame from base 1. Germline trimming: 6 bases from V, 6 bases from J; junction bases outside gene matches: 8. From the germline V gene, CDR1 is MDHEN and CDR2 is SYDVKM.